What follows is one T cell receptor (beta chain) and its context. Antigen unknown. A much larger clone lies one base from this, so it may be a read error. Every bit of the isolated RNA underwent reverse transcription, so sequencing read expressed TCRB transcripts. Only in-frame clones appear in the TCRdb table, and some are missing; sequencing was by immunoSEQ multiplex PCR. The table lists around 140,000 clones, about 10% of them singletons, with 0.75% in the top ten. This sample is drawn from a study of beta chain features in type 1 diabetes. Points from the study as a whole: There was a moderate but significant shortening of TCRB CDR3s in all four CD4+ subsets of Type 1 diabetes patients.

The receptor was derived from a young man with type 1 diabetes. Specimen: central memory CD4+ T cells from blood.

The CDR3 coding sequence is TGTGCCAGCAGCCCGGGACAGTTCACCGGGGAGCTGTTTTTT. This codes for CASSPGQFTGELFF. This rearrangement joins TRBV7-3 to TRBJ2-2; 7 nucleotides agree with TRBD1. This CDR3 spans 14 amino acids. CDR1 SGHTA and CDR2 FQGTGA come from the germline V gene. The V and J ends lost 5 bases and 4 bases, in that order; junction bases with no gene match: 4. Drawing the rest from reference TRBV7-3 and TRBJ2-2, the complete variable domain is GAGVSQTPSNKVTEKGKYVELRCDPISGHTALYWYRQSLGQGPEFLIYFQGTGAADDSGLPNDRFFAVRPEGSVSTLKIQRTERGDSAVYLCASSPGQFTGELFFGEGSRLTVL.